These 27 T cell receptor beta chains originate from one sample sequenced in a study of blood T cell repertoires in COVID-19. Sequenced by immunoSEQ multiplex PCR; TCRdb stores in-frame clones only, minus some. The sample lists roughly 130,000 clones; 84% were seen once. Sequencing was done on a sample of peripheral blood. These receptors all stem from a woman aged 25-40 years who had recovered from COVID-19.

The chain employs TRBV11-2 and TRBJ1-2; D gene uncertain. The CDR3 length is 16 residues. V gave up 2 bases and J gave up 0 bases, with 13 bases separating them. Germline CDR1 reads SGHAT; CDR2 reads FQNNGV. CDR3 in amino acids: CASSLNQATANYGYTF. The DNA of the CDR3 is TGTGCCAGCAGCTTAAACCAGGCCACAGCTAACTATGGCTACACCTTC. Based on the CDR3 plus reference TRBV11-2 and TRBJ1-2, the full variable domain is EAGVAQSPRYKIIEKRQSVAFWCNPISGHATLYWYQQILGQGPKLLIQFQNNGVVDDSQLPKDRFSAERLKGVDSTLKIQPAKLEDSAVYLCASSLNQATANYGYTFGSGTRLTVV.

As for this clone: The same CDR3 can be traced to other DNA sequences in this sample. The rearrangement uses TRBV3-1 (or the pseudogene TRBV3-2) and TRBJ1-1; D is unclear. Germline CDR1 LGHDT, CDR2 YNNKEL (reference sequence). The CDR3 extends over 12 amino acids. V lost 3 bases and J lost 4, with 6 bases in between. The DNA of the CDR3 is TGTGCCAGCAGCCAGAGTGGCACTGAAGCTTTCTTT. Translating it yields CASSQSGTEAFF.

This clone was seen a few times. The chain joins TRBV27 to TRBJ2-1; the match to TRBD2 covers 9 bases. Germline V gives CDR1 MNHEY, CDR2 SMNVEV (reference sequence). V gave up 5 bases and J gave up 6 bases; unmatched junction bases: 11. The CDR3 covers 16 residues. For the CDR3, the DNA is TGTGCCAGCAGTCTCGATCGGGCGGGAGGGGGCAATGAGCAGTTCTTC. It is translated as CASSLDRAGGGNEQFF.

The gene calls are TRBV4-1 and TRBJ2-1; D might be TRBD2 (6 bases). The germline V gene has CDR1 MGHRA and CDR2 YSYEKL. V gave up 1 base and J gave up 7 bases, with 14 bases separating them. This CDR3 has 15 amino acids. The CDR3 loop is CASSQVSRRGNEQFF. CDR3 coding DNA: TGCGCCAGCAGCCAAGTGTCACGTCGGGGGAATGAGCAGTTCTTC.

The chain is built from TRBV11-2 and TRBJ1-1; 8 nucleotides match TRBD1. The CDR3 totals 16 residues. The junction had 10 bases not matched to a gene; V was cut back by 1 base and J by 6 bases. Per the germline V gene, CDR1 is SGHAT and CDR2 is FQNNGV. As DNA, the CDR3 is TGTGCCAGCAGCTTAGCCCGACAGGGGAAATCCGCTGAAGCTTTCTTT. It encodes CASSLARQGKSAEAFF.

Points on this clone: One end of the junction is discordant with germline, which a read error may explain. The chain uses TRBV7-7 and TRBJ2-5; 12 bases map to TRBD1. The CDR3 is made up of 15 amino acids. The germline CDR1 and CDR2 sequences are SSHAT and FNYEAQ (reference sequence). Here the CDR3 reads CASSPMGQGARVQYF. The DNA of the CDR3 is TGTGCTAGCAGTCCAATGGGACAGGGGGCGCGGGTCCAGTACTTC.

CDR3 protein: CASSFLWTGDYNEQFF. CDR3 nucleotides: TGTGCCAGCAGCTTTCTATGGACAGGGGATTACAATGAGCAGTTCTTC. This chain connects TRBV7-9 to TRBJ2-1, with 9 bases fitting TRBD1. This CDR3 has 16 residues. The V and J ends lost 3 bases and 4 bases, in that order; junction bases with no gene match: 7. CDR1 is SEHNR, CDR2 FQNEAQ, per germline (reference sequence).

This clone was counted only a few times. The chain carries TRBV14 and TRBJ2-2; 8 nucleotides match TRBD2. The length of the CDR3 is 16 residues. The J segment lost 4 bases and the V segment lost 3 bases, leaving 7 bases of the junction unmatched. CDR1 and CDR2 (germline): SGHDN, FVKESK. In nucleotides, the CDR3 is TGTGCCAGCAGCCAGGCAGCGGGAGTGGGCACCGGGGAGCTGTTTTTT. Its protein product is CASSQAAGVGTGELFF.

V usage is TRBV6-6 and J usage is TRBJ1-5; 7 bases fit TRBD1. The junction had 6 bases not matched to a gene; V was cut back by 6 bases and J by 4 bases. This CDR3 contains 14 residues. Germline V gives CDR1 MNHNY, CDR2 SVGAGI (reference sequence). The CDR3: CASSLTGLNQPQHF. The DNA for the CDR3 is TGTGCCAGCAGCTTGACAGGGCTTAATCAGCCCCAGCATTTT.

Concerning this clone: Other DNA sequences in this specimen translate into the identical CDR3. The chain couples TRBV18 to TRBJ1-1, with unresolved D. This CDR3 comprises 15 residues. CDR1 and CDR2 from the germline V gene are KGHSH and LQKENI. Trimming pared 3 bases from V and 0 bases from J, leaving 11 bases between. CDR3 DNA: TGTGCCAGCTCACCGCCCGAGGCCTTGAACACTGAAGCTTTCTTT. Protein product: CASSPPEALNTEAFF.

In its sample, this clone was seen a few times. The chain recombines TRBV15 with TRBJ2-7; D uncertain. The V gene's germline CDR1 is LNHNV and CDR2 YYDKDF (reference sequence). The CDR3 totals 15 residues. Trimming left V 1 base short and J 3 bases short, with 13 bases between. The CDR3 nucleotides are TGTGCCACCAGCAGAGCAGTCAGCGCCTTCTACGAGCAGTACTTC. This sequence encodes CATSRAVSAFYEQYF.

This clone was counted only a few times. The V gene is TRBV19, the J gene TRBJ1-1, with 8 nucleotides matching TRBD1. Unmatched junction bases numbered 0, after V lost 3 bases and J lost 0 bases. Germline assignment: CDR1 LNHDA and CDR2 SQIVND (reference sequence). The CDR3 sequence is 14 residues long. CDR3 nucleotide sequence: TGTGCCAGTAGTATGGACAGGGTGAACACTGAAGCTTTCTTT. Translated: CASSMDRVNTEAFF.

The chain couples TRBV3-1 (or the pseudogene TRBV3-2) to TRBJ2-7; 9 nucleotides match TRBD1. The J segment lost 3 bases and the V segment lost 2 bases, leaving 5 bases of the junction unmatched. The length of the CDR3 is 15 residues. Germline V lookup: CDR1 LGHDT, CDR2 YNNKEL (reference sequence). The CDR3 DNA follows: TGTGCCAGCAGCCAAAATCCGGGACAGGGCTACGAGCAGTACTTC. Its translation is CASSQNPGQGYEQYF.

V gene TRBV19 combines with J gene TRBJ2-2; a weak D match, TRBD1 (5 bases). CDR1 and CDR2 from the germline V gene are LNHDA and SQIVND (reference sequence). The CDR3 is 15 amino acids. Deletions cut 6 bases from V and 5 bases from J, with 16 bases between. CDR3 in DNA: TGTGCCAGTAGGCGCGAAGGGGTCGAAACCGGGGAGCTGTTTTTT. Its translation is CASRREGVETGELFF.

The rearrangement uses TRBV6-6 and TRBJ1-2; TRBD1 matches at 7 bases. From germline, CDR1 is MNHNY and CDR2 SVGAGI (reference sequence). This CDR3 spans 15 amino acids. V was pared by 6 bases and J by 4 bases, with 11 bases of the junction left unmatched. The CDR3: CASRDGTVLTYGYTF. The CDR3 DNA reads TGTGCCAGCAGGGACGGGACAGTTCTTACCTATGGCTACACCTTC.

This sequence joins TRBV11-2 and TRBJ2-7; no firm D call. CDR1 and CDR2 from the germline V gene are SGHAT and FQNNGV. Trimming shortened V by 3 bases and J by 2 bases, and 8 bases separated the two germline ends. The CDR3 consists of 13 residues. In DNA form, the CDR3 reads TGTGCCAGCAGCTTCAGGCAACCCTACGAGCAGTACTTC. This codes for CASSFRQPYEQYF.

The chain combines TRBV11-3 with TRBJ1-1; a weak D match, TRBD1 (5 bases). Germline loops: CDR1 SGHNT, CDR2 YENEEA. The V and J ends lost 6 bases and 0 bases respectively, with 14 bases between them. CDR3 size: 15 residues. For the CDR3, the DNA is TGTGCCAGCAGTCCTGGGGAAGGGGTGAACACTGAAGCTTTCTTT. The encoded protein is CASSPGEGVNTEAFF.

This clone has a single count. This chain uses TRBV11-3 with TRBJ2-3; D unclear. The germline gives CDR1 SGHNT, CDR2 YENEEA. With 4 bases removed from V and 0 bases from J, the gap between germline ends came to 8 bases. The CDR3 has 14 amino acids. CDR3: CASSSQESTDTQYF. CDR3 sequence (DNA): TGTGCCAGCAGCTCTCAGGAAAGCACAGATACGCAGTATTTT.

The rearrangement links TRBV6-1 to TRBJ2-7; 7 bases align to TRBD1. This CDR3 region has 16 residues. Germline CDR1 and CDR2: MNHNS and SASEGT. With 3 bases clipped from V and 2 bases from J, the junction kept 10 bases outside the gene matches. As DNA, the CDR3 is TGTGCCAGCAGTGATTTCAACCGGGACAGAACCTACGAGCAGTACTTC. Translating gives CASSDFNRDRTYEQYF.

The CDR3 DNA is TGCAGTGCTAGTCGGGGAGCGAACACTGAAGCTTTCTTT. It codes for CSASRGANTEAFF. The genes are TRBV20-1 and TRBJ1-1; no clear D. CDR1 is DFQATT, CDR2 SNEGSKA, per germline (reference sequence). V lost 3 bases to trimming and J lost 1 base, with 9 bases between them. The CDR3 runs to 13 residues.

In this sample, this clone turned up once. The CDR3 reads CSASVEHEQFF. The CDR3 DNA follows: TGCAGTGCTAGTGTCGAGCATGAGCAGTTCTTC. The V gene is TRBV20-1, the J gene TRBJ2-1; D ambiguous. CDR1 is DFQATT and CDR2 is SNEGSKA in the germline V gene (reference sequence). Deletions cut 3 bases from V and 8 bases from J, with 8 bases between. This CDR3 comprises 11 residues.

The table lists this clone with a count of one. The chain is built from TRBV6-6 and TRBJ2-5, with D tentatively TRBD1 (6 bases). Germline CDR1 reads MNHNY; CDR2 reads SVGAGI (reference sequence). The CDR3 covers 16 residues. V shed 6 bases and J shed 1 base, with 18 bases lying between them. CDR3 nucleotide sequence: TGTGCCAGCAGAACTGGACAGACTAAGACCCAAGAGACCCAGTACTTC. Protein: CASRTGQTKTQETQYF.

This clone was seen only a few times. The V gene is TRBV19, the J gene TRBJ1-1, with unresolved D. CDR3 length equals 12 residues. Trimming removed 2 bases at V and 7 bases at J, with 8 bases between. Germline V lookup: CDR1 LNHDA, CDR2 SQIVND (reference sequence). This CDR3 is CASSISAGEAFF. For the CDR3, the DNA is TGTGCCAGTAGTATATCGGCAGGTGAAGCTTTCTTT.

The chain uses TRBV10-3 and TRBJ1-1; possible D gene TRBD1, 6 bases. There are 14 residues in the CDR3. The V gene lost 5 bases and the J gene lost 3 bases, with 13 bases spanning the gap. Germline assignment: CDR1 ENHRY and CDR2 SYGVKD. CDR3 bases: TGTGCCATCAGTTTATCAGGGGTGGACACTGAAGCTTTCTTT. Translating it yields CAISLSGVDTEAFF.

CDR3 in amino acids: CASSPGTKHNYGYTF. The CDR3 nucleotides read TGTGCCAGCAGCCCGGGGACAAAACATAACTATGGCTACACCTTC. This rearrangement joins TRBV7-2 to TRBJ1-2; D might be TRBD1 (6 bases). In germline, CDR1 is SGHTA, CDR2 FQGNSA. The CDR3 runs to 15 residues. Deletions cut 5 bases from V and 1 base from J, with 14 bases between.

The V and J genes are TRBV14 and TRBJ1-2, with 7 positions matching TRBD1. The J segment lost 0 bases and the V segment lost 4 bases, leaving 5 bases of the junction unmatched. Germline-derived CDR1 and CDR2 are SGHDN and FVKESK. CDR3 length: 15 residues. CDR3: CASSPGTASNYGYTF. The CDR3 DNA reads TGTGCCAGCAGCCCCGGGACAGCCTCTAACTATGGCTACACCTTC.

The chain couples TRBV3-1 (or the pseudogene TRBV3-2) to TRBJ2-1, with 7 bases matching TRBD2. The germline CDR1 and CDR2 sequences are LGHDT and YNNKEL (reference sequence). Trimming took 1 base from V and 5 from J; bases not matched to a gene: 8. The CDR3 runs to 16 residues. The CDR3 protein is CASSQAMGEGHNEQFF. The CDR3 nucleotides are TGTGCCAGCAGCCAAGCGATGGGGGAGGGCCACAATGAGCAGTTCTTC.